This T cell receptor (beta chain) was captured in a study of T cell responses to AZD1222 COVID-19 vaccine. Findings and caveats of the study: A reported finding is that nearly half of spike-specific TCRs target unmutated variant regions.

The CDR3 has 12 residues. Germline CDR1 is SGHDT and CDR2 is YYEEEE. Trimming left V 0 bases short and J 3 bases short, with 4 bases between. Concerning this clone: Antigen: not known.

Clones were read by immunoSEQ multiplex PCR, and TCRdb kept only the in-frame ones, dropping some. The table records 65,000 to 70,000 clones, 80% of them present only once. The clonotype originates from an adult in good health. The sample here was peripheral blood, taken on day 0 of AZD1222 vaccination. V gene TRBV5-6 combines with J gene TRBJ2-7, with D uncertain. CDR3 in DNA: TGTGCCAGCAGCTTGGGCCTCTACGAGCAGTACTTC. Amino acid sequence: CASSLGLYEQYF.